The 16 T cell receptor beta chains below come from one sample, sequenced in a study of T cells after yellow fever vaccination. TCRdb independently ran MiXCR on the 5' RACE reads; one entry per CDR3 protein. The table records about 340,000 distinct CDR3 sequences, around 3.9% of them present only once. Sequencing used PBMCs, obtained 5 days after the yellow fever booster vaccination. All receptors derive from a man aged 18-30 years who received the YFV17D yellow fever vaccine.

This clonotype was detected a few times. V gene TRBV29-1 combines with J gene TRBJ2-7; D not certain. Trimming shortened V by 0 bases and J by 12 bases, and 18 bases separated the two germline ends. Germline-derived CDR1 and CDR2 are SQVTM and ANQGSEA. The CDR3 length is 13 residues. CDR3 bases: TGCAGCGTTGAAGAAGAAGCCGGGTCTCGTCGGTACTTC. This sequence encodes CSVEEEAGSRRYF.

V and J are TRBV18 and TRBJ2-3; D not certain. V dropped 3 bases and J dropped 0 bases, with 13 bases sitting between them. The germline V gene has CDR1 KGHSH and CDR2 LQKENI. CDR3 length: 16 amino acids. The CDR3, as DNA: TGTGCCAGCTCACCGATGGCGATCCCTAGCACAGATACGCAGTATTTT. Its translation is CASSPMAIPSTDTQYF.

This clonotype showed up many times. The rearrangement joins TRBV27 to TRBJ1-1, with D possibly TRBD1 on 6 matching bases. The CDR3 is 15 residues long. CDR1 is MNHEY and CDR2 is SMNVEV in the germline V gene (reference sequence). V lost 8 bases, J lost 4 bases, and 20 bases lay in between. CDR3 sequence reads: CASFSVLGAATEAFF. The DNA for the CDR3 is TGTGCCAGCTTCTCCGTTTTGGGGGCGGCCACTGAAGCTTTCTTT.

Many counts were recorded for this clonotype. V usage is TRBV29-1 and J usage is TRBJ2-7; D gene unclear. Trimming removed 4 bases from V and 2 bases from J, with 12 bases in between. The CDR3 length is 13 residues. Germline-derived CDR1 and CDR2 are SQVTM and ANQGSEA. The CDR3 here is CSVVGRLTYEQYF. The CDR3, as DNA: TGCAGCGTTGTAGGTCGGCTTACCTACGAGCAGTACTTC.

This chain connects TRBV6-5 to TRBJ1-4; D possibly corresponds to TRBD1 (5 bases). The ends were cut back, 9 bases at V and 6 bases at J, with 17 bases in the middle. The germline CDR1 and CDR2 sequences are MNHEY and SVGAGI. This CDR3 is 14 amino acids long. CDR3: CASRTGGEDEKLFF. The CDR3, as DNA: TGTGCCAGTCGCACGGGGGGGGAGGATGAAAAACTGTTTTTT.

This clonotype was counted ten times or more. The genes are TRBV6-4 and TRBJ2-2; TRBD1 is a possible D gene (6 bases). CDR1 and CDR2 (germline): MRHNA, SNTAGT. V lost 4 bases, J lost 0 bases, and 12 bases lay in between. The CDR3 is 16 residues long. CDR3 nucleotides: TGTGCCAGCAGTGTTGCACAGGGCGCGAACACCGGGGAGCTGTTTTTT. Amino acids: CASSVAQGANTGELFF.

The rearrangement joins TRBV7-2 to TRBJ1-1; D not certain. Germline CDR1 reads SGHTA; CDR2 reads FQGNSA. The CDR3 covers 14 residues. The ends were cut back, 3 bases at V and 4 bases at J, with 12 bases in the middle. In DNA form, the CDR3 reads TGTGCCAGCAGCTTGTCGCCAAGGCCCACTGAAGCTTTCTTT. The encoded protein is CASSLSPRPTEAFF.

The table lists this clonotype with a few counts. V and J are TRBV13 and TRBJ2-4; unclear D gene. Germline CDR1 is PRHDT and CDR2 is FYEKMQ (reference sequence). V gave up 1 base and J gave up 9 bases, with 7 bases separating them. This CDR3 spans 12 amino acids. CDR3: CASSLVLGIQYF. CDR3 DNA: TGTGCCAGCAGCTTAGTTCTAGGCATTCAGTACTTC.

This clonotype showed up just a few times. The CDR3 region has the DNA TGTGCCAGCTCACCGTCTGAGGACACTGAAGCTTTCTTT. Translating gives CASSPSEDTEAFF. This rearrangement joins TRBV18 to TRBJ1-1; D ambiguous. Trimming removed 3 bases from V and 3 bases from J, with 8 bases in between. The CDR3 sequence is 13 residues long. Germline CDR1 KGHSH, CDR2 LQKENI.

This clonotype was observed a few times. The chain recombines TRBV29-1 with TRBJ2-2; tentative D call: TRBD2 (6 bases). V was clipped by 6 bases and J by 2 bases, with 13 bases between them. The CDR3 is 14 residues long. CDR1 is SQVTM and CDR2 is ANQGSEA in the germline V gene. The CDR3 sequence: CSVSPGANTGELFF. As DNA, the CDR3 is TGCAGCGTCTCCCCGGGAGCTAACACCGGGGAGCTGTTTTTT.

This clonotype was counted only a few times. The V gene is TRBV15, the J gene TRBJ1-1, with D possibly matching TRBD1 (5 bases). Germline V gives CDR1 LNHNV, CDR2 YYDKDF (reference sequence). The CDR3 loop spans 16 amino acids. Trimming shortened V by 5 bases and J by 3 bases, and 19 bases separated the two germline ends. The CDR3 sequence is CATSFDRGSRDTEAFF. As DNA, the CDR3 is TGTGCCACCAGCTTCGATAGAGGTTCCAGGGACACTGAAGCTTTCTTT.

This clonotype was detected a few times. The rearrangement links TRBV4-2 to TRBJ2-2, with D possibly called TRBD1 or TRBD2 (5 bases each). Germline V gene sequence: CDR1 LGHNA, CDR2 YNFKEQ. Trimming removed 1 base at V and 4 bases at J, with 13 bases between. The CDR3 totals 16 residues. CDR3 sequence (DNA): TGTGCCAGCAGCCAAGGGGACCAAGACTCCACCGGGGAGCTGTTTTTT. This gives the protein CASSQGDQDSTGELFF.

The genes are TRBV13 and TRBJ2-7; 9 bases align to TRBD2. Trimming removed 5 bases from V and 0 bases from J; junction bases left unmatched: 11. CDR1 PRHDT and CDR2 FYEKMQ come from the germline V gene (reference sequence). The CDR3 spans 17 residues. The CDR3 protein is CASSLLTAGGSSYEQYF. The CDR3 DNA follows: TGTGCCAGCAGCCTCCTAACAGCGGGGGGCAGCTCCTACGAGCAGTACTTC.

The J gene is TRBJ2-1, the V gene TRBV7-3; the D call may be TRBD1 or TRBD2 (5 bases each). Germline V lookup: CDR1 SGHTA, CDR2 FQGTGA. Trimming shortened V by 9 bases and J by 0 bases, and 12 bases separated the two germline ends. The CDR3 is 14 residues long. CDR3 DNA sequence: TGTGCCAGTTCATGGGGGAGCTCCTACAATGAGCAGTTCTTC. Its translation: CASSWGSSYNEQFF.

This clonotype has just a few counts. The chain couples TRBV18 to TRBJ1-1, with 12 nucleotides matching TRBD1. The CDR3 totals 19 residues. The V gene end was trimmed by 4 bases and the J gene end by 0 bases; junction bases not matched to a gene: 12. Germline CDR1 KGHSH, CDR2 LQKENI. CDR3 loop: CASSLLTGTGGALNTEAFF. The DNA of the CDR3 is TGTGCCAGCTCACTCCTGACCGGGACAGGGGGCGCGCTGAACACTGAAGCTTTCTTT. The full variable domain, with the rest looked up from reference TRBV18 and TRBJ1-1, is NAGVMQNPRHLVRRRGQEARLRCSPMKGHSHVYWYRQLPEEGLKFMVYLQKENIIDESGMPKERFSAEFPKEGPSILRIQQVVRGDSAAYFCASSLLTGTGGALNTEAFFGQGTRLTVV.

This clonotype was detected only a few times. This chain uses TRBV29-1 with TRBJ2-7; no firm D call. Between the trimmed V and J ends, which lost 7 bases and 3 bases, there was a span of 13 bases. Germline CDR1 and CDR2: SQVTM and ANQGSEA. The CDR3 loop spans 12 amino acids. DNA for the CDR3: TGCAGCGGTAGAACCCAAGGCTACGAGCAGTACTTC. This codes for CSGRTQGYEQYF.